These 29 T cell receptor beta chains originate from one sample sequenced in a study of beta chain features in type 1 diabetes. The isolated RNA, all of it, was reverse transcribed, so expressed TCRB transcripts were what got sequenced. Generated by immunoSEQ multiplex PCR, the TCRdb table keeps only in-frame clones and is missing some. The sample includes 240,000 or so clones, over 65% of them seen just once. Sequencing input: naive CD4+ T cells from blood. The receptors derive from a man aged 25-40 years in good health.

The V gene is TRBV29-1, the J gene TRBJ2-2; the D gene is possibly TRBD1 (5 bases). The CDR3 covers 14 residues. V lost 4 bases, J lost 0 bases, and 9 bases lay in between. Per the germline V gene, CDR1 is SQVTM and CDR2 is ANQGSEA. CDR3 sequence: CSVATATNTGELFF. The CDR3 region has the DNA TGCAGCGTTGCGACAGCCACGAACACCGGGGAGCTGTTTTTT.

The chain is built from TRBV7-2 and TRBJ2-2, with D tentatively TRBD1 (6 bases). Trimming shortened V by 5 bases and J by 7 bases, and 8 bases separated the two germline ends. CDR3 length: 12 amino acids. Germline lookup yields CDR1 SGHTA and CDR2 FQGNSA. The CDR3 reads CASSHRVGELFF. The CDR3 region has the DNA TGTGCCAGCAGCCACAGGGTCGGGGAGCTGTTTTTT.

The J gene is TRBJ2-1, the V gene TRBV9; D is unresolved. The V end was cut by 0 bases, the J end by 10 bases, with 17 bases between. The CDR3 runs to 15 residues. Germline assignment: CDR1 SGDLS and CDR2 YYNGEE. Written as DNA, the CDR3 is TGTGCCAGCAGCGTAGTAACGGGTGGCTCTGCGGAGCAGTTCTTC. It encodes CASSVVTGGSAEQFF.

This chain joins TRBV30 and TRBJ2-2, with D unclear. The CDR3 length is 13 residues. With 2 bases removed from V and 0 bases from J, the gap between germline ends came to 4 bases. CDR1 and CDR2 (germline): GTSNPN, SVGIG (reference sequence). CDR3 DNA: TGTGCCTGGAGTCGGACGAACACCGGGGAGCTGTTTTTT. Protein: CAWSRTNTGELFF.

The chain couples TRBV29-1 to TRBJ2-2; 10 positions agree with TRBD2. This CDR3 is 16 amino acids long. CDR1 is SQVTM, CDR2 ANQGSEA, per germline. For the CDR3, the DNA is TGCGCCTTTAGCCTAGCGGGAGTATGGGACACCGGGGAGCTGTTTTTT. Its protein is CAFSLAGVWDTGELFF.

The chain uses TRBV4-3 and TRBJ2-7; TRBD1 matches at 10 bases. The CDR3 sequence is 17 residues long. The germline V gene has CDR1 LGHNA and CDR2 YSLEER. V trimming: 4 bases; J trimming: 3 bases; junction bases outside the gene matches: 12. As DNA, the CDR3 is TGCGCCAGCAGCCGAACTGCTGGGACAGGGGAGCTCTACGAGCAGTACTTC. It translates to CASSRTAGTGELYEQYF.

The chain recombines TRBV7-9 with TRBJ2-5, with no clear D. Trimming left V 8 bases short and J 4 bases short, with 8 bases between. Germline V CDR1 and CDR2: SEHNR, FQNEAQ (reference sequence). The CDR3 has 11 amino acids. For the CDR3, the DNA is TGTGCCAGCGGGGATTTAGAGACCCAGTACTTC. Amino acids: CASGDLETQYF.

The chain carries TRBV20-1 and TRBJ2-3, with D unclear. Trimming removed 6 bases at V and 5 bases at J, with 9 bases between. CDR1 and CDR2 from the germline V gene are DFQATT and SNEGSKA (reference sequence). The CDR3 totals 11 residues. CDR3 coding DNA: TGCAGTGCCATTAAGGGAGATACGCAGTATTTT. Amino acids: CSAIKGDTQYF.

The rearrangement uses TRBV30 and TRBJ2-1; the match to TRBD2 covers 12 bases. V lost 1 base to trimming and J lost 10 bases; unmatched junction nucleotides: 2. Germline V gene lookup returns CDR1 GTSNPN and CDR2 SVGIG (reference sequence). This CDR3 spans 13 amino acids. Written as DNA, the CDR3 is TGTGCCTGGAGTGGACTAGCGGGAGTAGAGCAGTTCTTC. Translation gives CAWSGLAGVEQFF.

A word on this clone: One junction end does not reproduce the germline sequence, and a read error may be involved. This chain uses TRBV28 with TRBJ2-3; tentatively, D is TRBD2 (6 bases). CDR1 and CDR2 from the germline V gene are MDHEN and SYDVKM. This CDR3 comprises 13 residues. In DNA, the CDR3 is TGTGCCACCCTGGCGGGGATCACAGATACGCACTATTTT. It codes for CATLAGITDTHYF.

DNA for the CDR3: TGCAGCGTCCGGACGGAGCGGACATACGAGCAGTACTTC. It translates to CSVRTERTYEQYF. The J gene is TRBJ2-5, the V gene TRBV29-1, with D perhaps assigned TRBD1 or TRBD2 (5 bases each). The DNA end is a closer match to TRBJ2-7, so the J assignment may be wrong. This CDR3 has 13 amino acids. Germline loops: CDR1 SQVTM, CDR2 ANQGSEA.

The chain carries TRBV29-1 and TRBJ1-2; no definite D call. The CDR3 loop spans 13 amino acids. Trimming took 3 bases from V and 1 from J, leaving 9 bases between them. Germline V gene lookup returns CDR1 SQVTM and CDR2 ANQGSEA. CDR3 loop: CSVERSSNYGYTF. CDR3 nucleotide sequence: TGCAGCGTTGAGCGTAGCAGTAACTATGGCTACACCTTC.

The chain links TRBV29-1 to TRBJ2-7; 7 bases agree with TRBD1. V was clipped by 3 bases and J by 6 bases; unmatched bases: 2. The length of the CDR3 is 11 residues. Looked up from germline, CDR1 is SQVTM and CDR2 is ANQGSEA. CDR3: CSVETGSEQYF. The CDR3 coding sequence is TGCAGCGTTGAGACAGGGAGCGAGCAGTACTTC.

The chain carries TRBV29-1 and TRBJ1-2; TRBD1 is a possible D gene (5 bases). Germline-derived CDR1 and CDR2 are SQVTM and ANQGSEA. V was cut by 7 bases and J by 9 bases, with 18 bases left in between. The CDR3 has 12 amino acids. CDR3 sequence: CSAIGQVGSYTF. The CDR3 nucleotides are TGCAGCGCAATAGGACAAGTCGGAAGCTACACCTTC. Using reference TRBV29-1 and TRBJ1-2 for the parts outside the CDR3, the full variable domain is SAVISQKPSRDICQRGTSLTIQCQVDSQVTMMFWYRQQPGQSLTLIATANQGSEATYESGFVIDKFPISRPNLTFSTLTVSNMSPEDSSIYLCSAIGQVGSYTFGSGTRLTVV.

The chain couples TRBV30 to TRBJ2-1, with a tentative D call TRBD2 (5 bases). This CDR3 contains 14 residues. V lost 0 bases and J lost 4, with 10 bases in between. Germline CDR1 is GTSNPN and CDR2 is SVGIG (reference sequence). CDR3: CAWSVDLAYNEQFF. CDR3 in DNA: TGTGCCTGGAGTGTAGACCTAGCTTACAATGAGCAGTTCTTC.

There are a few counts of this clone. The rearrangement joins TRBV11-2 to TRBJ2-5; 8 nucleotides line up with TRBD2. Germline trimming cut 6 bases from V and 1 base from J; bases unmatched to any gene: 13. The CDR3 has 17 amino acids. CDR1 and CDR2 (germline): SGHAT, FQNNGV. This CDR3 is CASRRGVASGSQETQYF. In DNA form, the CDR3 reads TGTGCCAGCAGGCGAGGTGTGGCTAGCGGGTCCCAAGAGACCCAGTACTTC.

The chain links TRBV7-8 to TRBJ2-1; 10 nucleotides align to TRBD2. Per the germline V gene, CDR1 is SGHVS and CDR2 is FQNEAQ. The CDR3 is 16 amino acids. The V segment lost 1 base and the J segment 8 bases; nucleotides outside the gene matches: 8. CDR3 nucleotide sequence: TGTGCCAGCAGCTTAGTGCCACTAGCGGGAAGCGATGAGCAGTTCTTC. It codes for CASSLVPLAGSDEQFF. Complete variable domain (other parts from reference TRBV7-8 and TRBJ2-1): GAGVSQSPRYKVAKRGQDVALRCDPISGHVSLFWYQQALGQGPEFLTYFQNEAQLDKSGLPSDRFFAERPEGSVSTLKIQRTQQEDSAVYLCASSLVPLAGSDEQFFGPGTRLTVL.

DNA for the CDR3: TGTGCCATCCCCGGGTCACAAACAGATACGCAGTATTTT. It translates to CAIPGSQTDTQYF. The gene calls are TRBV10-3 and TRBJ2-3; D is unresolved. Germline CDR1 reads ENHRY; CDR2 reads SYGVKD. This CDR3 has 13 residues. Trimming took 8 bases from V and 3 from J, leaving 12 bases between them.

J is TRBJ2-3 and V is TRBV7-2, with a tentative D call TRBD2 (5 bases). Germline CDR1 reads SGHTA; CDR2 reads FQGNSA. Trimming took 6 bases from V and 5 from J, leaving 9 bases between them. This CDR3 is 12 amino acids long. This CDR3 reads CASRAGGDTQYF. The CDR3 DNA sequence: TGTGCCAGCAGGGCAGGAGGAGATACGCAGTATTTT.

The J gene is TRBJ2-7, the V gene TRBV30; possibly TRBD1 or TRBD2 for D (5 bases each). V dropped 1 base and J dropped 2 bases, with 9 bases sitting between them. CDR1 GTSNPN and CDR2 SVGIG come from the germline V gene (reference sequence). The CDR3 has 13 residues. CDR3 in amino acids: CAWSAGSAYEQYF. As DNA, the CDR3 is TGTGCCTGGAGTGCAGGGAGCGCCTACGAGCAGTACTTC. The complete variable domain, with remaining parts taken from reference TRBV30 and TRBJ2-7, reads SQTIHQWPATLVQPVGSPLSLECTVEGTSNPNLYWYRQAAGRGLQLLFYSVGIGQISSEVPQNLSASRPQDRQFILSSKKLLLSDSGFYLCAWSAGSAYEQYFGPGTRLTVT.

The chain carries TRBV29-1 and TRBJ2-1; TRBD1 agrees at 7 bases. The CDR3 runs to 13 residues. With V trimmed by 7 bases and J by 6 bases, 9 bases remained unmatched. Looked up from germline, CDR1 is SQVTM and CDR2 is ANQGSEA. The CDR3 here is CSARQGEINEQFF. CDR3 sequence (DNA): TGCAGCGCCCGGCAGGGGGAAATCAATGAGCAGTTCTTC.

The V and J genes are TRBV13 and TRBJ2-7; no clear D gene. The CDR3 consists of 13 residues. The germline CDR1 and CDR2 sequences are PRHDT and FYEKMQ (reference sequence). Deletions cut 5 bases from V and 2 bases from J, with 10 bases between. The CDR3 is CASSRQKAYEQYF. CDR3 DNA: TGTGCCAGCAGCCGCCAGAAGGCCTACGAGCAGTACTTC.

The V gene is TRBV29-1, the J gene TRBJ2-7; possible D gene TRBD1, 5 bases. V was shortened by 5 bases and J by 2 bases, with 10 bases between the two germline ends. The germline V gene has CDR1 SQVTM and CDR2 ANQGSEA. The CDR3 loop spans 12 amino acids. This CDR3 is CSVKDNTYEQYF. DNA of the CDR3: TGCAGCGTTAAGGACAATACCTACGAGCAGTACTTC.

The rearrangement links TRBV7-9 to TRBJ2-1, with D perhaps assigned TRBD1 or TRBD2 (5 bases each). Germline-derived CDR1 and CDR2 are SEHNR and FQNEAQ (reference sequence). The CDR3 has 17 amino acids. Trimming took 4 bases from V and 0 from J, leaving 16 bases between them. The CDR3 reads CASSSLGRAGSYNEQFF. The CDR3 DNA is TGTGCCAGCAGCTCCCTGGGACGCGCTGGCTCCTACAATGAGCAGTTCTTC.

This clone has more than one count but fewer than ten. The gene calls are TRBV29-1 and TRBJ2-5; tentative D call: TRBD2 (6 bases). V was clipped by 5 bases and J by 1 base, with 17 bases between them. Germline lookup yields CDR1 SQVTM and CDR2 ANQGSEA. CDR3 length: 15 amino acids. CDR3 bases: TGCAGCGTTCTCTTTCCGGGAGCAATCCAAGAGACCCAGTACTTC. It yields the protein CSVLFPGAIQETQYF.

This rearrangement joins TRBV4-3 to TRBJ2-2; TRBD2 matches 10 bases. The CDR3 covers 16 residues. The germline gives CDR1 LGHNA, CDR2 YSLEER. V gave up 2 bases and J gave up 4 bases; unmatched junction bases: 4. CDR3 amino acids: CASSQKREGVTGELFF. The CDR3 DNA follows: TGCGCCAGCAGCCAAAAGCGGGAGGGTGTCACCGGGGAGCTGTTTTTT.

This CDR3 is CASISGTAYNEQFF. As DNA, the CDR3 is TGTGCCAGCATCTCCGGGACGGCGTACAATGAGCAGTTCTTC. The chain uses TRBV28 and TRBJ2-1; D is tentatively TRBD1 or TRBD2 (5 bases each). The CDR3 has 14 amino acids. Trimming took off 7 bases at V and 4 bases at J, with 14 bases between the two ends. Germline V CDR1 and CDR2: MDHEN, SYDVKM.

V is TRBV7-2 and J is TRBJ2-5; 8 nucleotides line up with TRBD2. The germline V gene encodes CDR1 SGHTA and CDR2 FQGNSA. The V segment lost 2 bases and the J segment 5 bases; nucleotides outside the gene matches: 7. The CDR3 contains 15 residues. This CDR3 reads CASSLSSGSWETQYF. The CDR3, as DNA: TGTGCCAGCAGCTTATCAAGCGGGAGTTGGGAGACCCAGTACTTC.

The chain joins TRBV5-1 to TRBJ2-1, with 7 bases fitting TRBD1. Trimming took 4 bases from V and 12 from J; bases not matched to a gene: 16. CDR3 length: 15 residues. CDR1 is SGHRS, CDR2 YFSETQ, per germline. CDR3 sequence (DNA): TGCGCCAGCAGCACCGACAGGGCCCTAACCCCCAGGCAGTTCTTC. Amino acid sequence: CASSTDRALTPRQFF.